A selection of T cell receptor beta chains follows, all from one sample in a study of naive and memory T cell subsets. TCRdb recomputed calls from the 5' RACE reads with MiXCR, one row per CDR3 protein. This repertoire shows roughly 30,000 distinct CDR3 sequences, over 15% found once; its top ten account for about 2.4%. The receptors shown here come from a female donor in good health. Both conserved end residues are part of each CDR3.

TRBV29-1,CSAGEGISGYTF
TRBV11-2,CASSLAPGGTEAFF
TRBV7-8,CASMDGGPQTPEAFF
TRBV29-1,CSVEDPQGAAYEQYF
TRBV4-2,CASSQDRTANTGELFF
TRBV7-9,CASSTTSGQETQYF
TRBV5-1,CASSLNAGAKTQYF
TRBV6-5,CASSLQRAGFSYNEQFF
TRBV29-1,CSVGINGATNEKLFF
TRBV7-2,CASSLDYEQYF
TRBV5-6,CASSLSAGSNQPQHF
TRBV7-2,CASSLVGRGGPYNEQFF
TRBV20-1,CSARGNSGGARDYNEQFF
TRBV5-5,CASSPWGDGAFF
TRBV9,CASSVADRGGYEQYF
TRBV20-1,CSASIPGRSTVGYTF
TRBV10-3,CAISESTTPTEAFF
TRBV7-9,CASSSGTGAKNGYTF
TRBV6-1,CASSENQGIGEQYF
TRBV7-9,CASSLSLNTEAFF
TRBV6-5,CASRRRPNIPNTEAFF
TRBV20-1,CSARDARGRNTEAFF
TRBV7-3,CASSPPRLAGHYNEQFF
TRBV19,CASSMTNQPQHF
TRBV6-5,CASSYGGASWELFF